This TCR beta chain is drawn from a study of neoadjuvant anti-PD-1 for oral cavity cancer listed by TCRdb under 2021. In terms of the full investigation: Patients mostly received three to four biweekly doses of nivolumab at 3 mg/kg before curative-intent surgical resection. Patients who did not progress were given a fourth nivolumab dose at about day 43 and had definitive surgical resection on days 50-56. Under RECIST 1.1, a patient counted as a responder if showing complete response, partial response or stable disease, and as a non-responder if showing progression. There were eleven to twelve patients in the parent correlative cohort, and the response rate was less than 40%.

For deep sequencing of PBMC libraries, mostly around 480 ng of input genomic DNA was used, and six replicates were run per sample. TCRbeta libraries were prepared with the immunoSEQ hsTCRbeta kit according to the manufacturer's instructions. The finished libraries were brought together in one pool at approximately 3.1 nM, which was then read using an Illumina NovaSeq 6000 S4 flow cell. For the original study's pipeline: The immunoSEQ Analyzer was used for raw data preprocessing and quality control. The analysis was limited to productive rearrangements, and each clonotype was defined by a unique CDR3 amino acid sequence. Repertoire clonality was estimated as the Gini-Simpson index, which was calculated using the R package tcR. Gini indices were compared with Student's t test, and associations with tumor size change were assessed by Pearson correlation. Not all clones reach the TCRdb copy of this immuneACCESS table, which keeps in-frame sequences only. Checked studies attribute under half of the gap to unresolved V genes and leave the rest unexplained. Clone size and the V and J calls come from that table; the DNA yielded D and trimming. Across this sample there are 63,000 or so clones, with 86% seen only once. Around 3% of the sample comes from the top ten.

The sample's time point label, decoded: after neoadjuvant nivolumab, at surgical resection. Patients were newly diagnosed with stage II-IVA oral cavity squamous cell carcinoma and had received no prior systemic or radiation treatment. The cohort was composed of patients with HPV-negative, locally advanced oral cavity squamous cell carcinoma. Peripheral blood mononuclear cells were analyzed directly and were not maintained or expanded in culture. The samples were obtained from a longitudinal correlative study of a single-arm phase II trial testing neoadjuvant nivolumab in oral cavity squamous cell carcinoma. Genomic DNA-based TCRbeta sequencing was performed on subject-matched pre- and post-treatment PBMCs and tumors from three responders and three non-responders. Peripheral blood mononuclear cells were collected before nivolumab treatment and were collected again after treatment, at the time of surgery. Genomic DNA was isolated from PBMCs using the Maxwell RSC DNA from Cells kit.

Results the study describes overall, beyond this receptor: Higher pretreatment blood Treg/Th17 ratios correlated with both higher pretreatment blood TCRbeta clonality and lower post-treatment tumor TCRbeta clonality. TCR analyses included only three patients per response group, and the authors called for larger cohorts for validation. After neoadjuvant nivolumab, significantly higher T cell clonality (Gini index) was found within PBMCs in non-responders than in responders.

Comments on this clone: Its antigen remains undetermined. No base-level quality is on record; no much larger clone is a single base apart.

The sequences come from PBMCs, collected after nivolumab (anti-PD-1) treatment. The source of this sequence is a person aged 40 to 85 with oral cavity squamous cell carcinoma.

In nucleotides, the sequence is TGTGCCAGCAGCGTAGGGGGGAGCGCCTACGAGCAGTACTTC. The resulting protein is CASSVGGSAYEQYF. The sequence joins TRBV9 to TRBJ2-7; the D gene is tentatively TRBD1 or TRBD2, each matching 5 bases. The V end loses 0 bases and the J end loses 2 bases, and a stretch of 9 bases separates them. The CDR3, cysteine through phenylalanine, is 14 amino acids long. Only CDR3 DNA remains: 42 bases, in frame from the first base. The germline V gene specifies SGDLS as CDR1 and YYNGEE as CDR2.